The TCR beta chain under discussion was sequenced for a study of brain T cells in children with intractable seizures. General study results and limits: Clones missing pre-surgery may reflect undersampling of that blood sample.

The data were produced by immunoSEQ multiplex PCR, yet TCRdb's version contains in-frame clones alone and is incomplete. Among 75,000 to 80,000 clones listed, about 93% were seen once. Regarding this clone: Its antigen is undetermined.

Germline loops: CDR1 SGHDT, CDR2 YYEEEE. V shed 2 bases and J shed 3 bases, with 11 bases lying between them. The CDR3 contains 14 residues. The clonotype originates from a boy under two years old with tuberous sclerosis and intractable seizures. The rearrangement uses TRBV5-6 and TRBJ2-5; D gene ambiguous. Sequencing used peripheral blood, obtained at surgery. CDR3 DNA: TGTGCCAGCAGCTTTACTCTAAGGGAAGAGACCCAGTACTTC. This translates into CASSFTLREETQYF.